Listed below are T cell receptor beta chains from one sample, sequenced in a study of PD-1 blockade in classical Hodgkin lymphoma. Sequencing was performed with immunoSEQ multiplex PCR; in TCRdb, only in-frame clones are kept and a portion is missing. Of over 50,000 clones listed, about 90% are singletons. The sequencing used peripheral blood mononuclear cells (PBMCs), collected before the fourth cycle of nivolumab. These TCRs come from a human donor with classical Hodgkin lymphoma. CDR3s include the opening cysteine and the closing phenylalanine or tryptophan. A D gene is named only where the DNA matches it firmly. Not every row has a clone size; where given, it reads once, few, many or a size class.

-	TRBV27	-	TRBJ2-1	CASSGYNEQFF	TGTGCCAGCAGTGGTTACAATGAGCAGTTCTTC
few	TRBV5-1	TRBD2	TRBJ2-1	CASSLDRGGGNEQFF	TGCGCCAGCAGCTTGGATCGCGGGGGTGGCAATGAGCAGTTCTTC
-	TRBV6-4	TRBD1	TRBJ1-1	CASSRRGDRYTEAFF	TGTGCCAGCAGCCGCCGGGGGGACAGATACACTGAAGCTTTCTTT
-	TRBV7-8	-	TRBJ1-6	CASSLFPGPNSPLHF	TGTGCCAGCAGCTTATTCCCGGGACCCAATTCACCCCTCCACTTT
-	TRBV2	TRBD1	TRBJ1-4	CASSLNRGVVEKLFF	TGTGCCAGCAGTCTGAACAGGGGAGTTGTTGAAAAACTGTTTTTT
-	TRBV28	-	TRBJ1-6	CASSLIAGRNNSPLHF	TGTGCCAGCAGTTTAATAGCGGGACGGAATAATTCACCCCTCCACTTT
-	TRBV5-1	TRBD2	TRBJ2-1	CASSLATSGGANEQFF	TGCGCCAGCAGCTTGGCGACTAGCGGGGGAGCCAATGAGCAGTTCTTC
-	TRBV5-1	TRBD1	TRBJ1-2	CASSPRTGTYGYTF	TGCGCCAGCAGCCCAAGGACAGGGACCTATGGCTACACCTTC
-	TRBV6-5	-	TRBJ1-1	CATQAPGMNTEAFF	TGTGCCACCCAAGCCCCAGGGATGAACACTGAAGCTTTCTTT
-	TRBV5-1	-	TRBJ1-2	CASSLRGDYGYTF	TGCGCCAGCAGCTTGCGAGGTGATTATGGCTACACCTTC
-	TRBV7-8	-	TRBJ1-2	CASSSDPQGYTF	TGTGCCAGCAGCTCTGACCCTCAAGGCTACACCTTC
-	TRBV5-1	-	TRBJ2-1	CASSFDGSSYNEQFF	TGCGCCAGCAGCTTTGACGGCAGCTCCTACAATGAGCAGTTCTTC
-	TRBV5-1	TRBD2	TRBJ2-3	CASSWSSGGFGADTQYF	TGCGCCAGCAGCTGGAGTAGCGGGGGTTTCGGGGCAGATACGCAGTATTTT
-	TRBV19	TRBD1	TRBJ1-3	CASSSRDSFLLGNTIYF	TGTGCCAGTAGTTCCCGGGACAGTTTCTTACTTGGAAACACCATATATTTT
once	TRBV15	-	TRBJ1-2	CATSTDGGPRGYTF	TGTGCCACCAGCACCGATGGGGGGCCGAGAGGCTACACCTTC
few	TRBV18	-	TRBJ1-1	CASSPATLNTEAFF	TGTGCCAGCTCACCGGCAACGCTGAACACTGAAGCTTTCTTT
-	TRBV4-1	-	TRBJ1-1	CASSQDDSSTEAFF	TGCGCCAGCAGCCAAGATGACAGCTCCACTGAAGCTTTCTTT
once	TRBV11-2	TRBD2	TRBJ2-7	CASSSVVRWGGNYEQYF	TGTGCCAGCAGCTCCGTTGTGCGGTGGGGGGGGAACTACGAGCAGTACTTC
-	TRBV10-3	-	TRBJ2-7	CAISESTSYEQYF	TGTGCCATCAGTGAGTCGACCAGCTACGAGCAGTACTTC
-	TRBV5-1	-	TRBJ2-3	CASSLDGYTDTQYF	TGCGCCAGCAGCTTGGACGGATACACAGATACGCAGTATTTT
-	TRBV28	-	TRBJ1-1	CASRGNRVNTEAFF	TGTGCCAGCAGGGGTAACAGGGTTAACACTGAAGCTTTCTTT
-	TRBV27	TRBD2	TRBJ2-7	CASSFGGGGYEQYF	TGTGCCAGCAGTTTTGGCGGGGGTGGCTACGAGCAGTACTTC
-	TRBV9	TRBD2	TRBJ2-5	CASSPRVAGGQETQYF	TGTGCCAGCAGCCCTCGGGTAGCGGGGGGCCAAGAGACCCAGTACTTC
-	TRBV28	TRBD1	TRBJ2-1	CASSRTGGSVDEQFF	TGTGCCAGCAGTCGTACAGGGGGGTCCGTCGATGAGCAGTTCTTC
-	TRBV15	-	TRBJ1-2	CATSREARAYGYTF	TGTGCCACCAGCAGAGAAGCCAGGGCCTATGGCTACACCTTC
-	TRBV5-4	-	TRBJ1-2	CASSLDGGGNYGYTF	TGTGCCAGCAGCTTGGATGGGGGCGGCAACTATGGCTACACCTTC
few	TRBV19	TRBD1	TRBJ1-5	CASAQGDWDQPQHF	TGTGCCAGTGCTCAGGGGGATTGGGATCAGCCCCAGCATTTT
-	TRBV11-2	-	TRBJ2-3	CASSLGQGGRDTQYF	TGTGCCAGCAGCTTAGGTCAGGGTGGAAGAGATACGCAGTATTTT
-	TRBV28	-	TRBJ2-2	CASSLEGWNTGELFF	TGTGCCAGCAGTCTTGAGGGGTGGAACACCGGGGAGCTGTTTTTT
-	TRBV4-1	-	TRBJ1-2	CASSQDFWRGYTF	TGCGCCAGCAGCCAAGATTTTTGGCGTGGCTACACCTTC
-	TRBV5-1	TRBD2	TRBJ2-3	CASSLANGGALDTQYF	TGCGCCAGCAGCTTGGCCAACGGGGGGGCGTTAGATACGCAGTATTTT
-	TRBV11-1	-	TRBJ2-7	CASSLYGGYEQYF	TGTGCCAGCAGCTTGTACGGGGGATACGAGCAGTACTTC
-	TRBV6-6	TRBD1	TRBJ1-2	CASSTRDRGYGYTF	TGTGCCAGCAGTACCCGGGACAGGGGCTATGGCTACACCTTC
-	TRBV13	TRBD2	TRBJ2-5	CASSTRTSGGETQYF	TGTGCCAGCAGCACCCGGACTAGCGGGGGAGAGACCCAGTACTTC
-	TRBV5-1	-	TRBJ2-7	CASSLTTGRYEQYF	TGCGCCAGCAGCTTAACGACGGGGCGTTACGAGCAGTACTTC
-	TRBV5-1	TRBD1	TRBJ1-6	CASSLEGQGPASPLHF	TGCGCCAGCAGCTTGGAGGGACAGGGGCCAGCTTCACCCCTCCACTTT
-	TRBV4-1	-	TRBJ2-7	CASSQDGGSYEQYF	TGCGCCAGCAGCCAAGACGGGGGCTCCTACGAGCAGTACTTC
once	TRBV7-9	TRBD1	TRBJ2-7	CASSSWTGSYEQYF	TGTGCCAGCAGCTCCTGGACAGGGTCCTACGAGCAGTACTTC